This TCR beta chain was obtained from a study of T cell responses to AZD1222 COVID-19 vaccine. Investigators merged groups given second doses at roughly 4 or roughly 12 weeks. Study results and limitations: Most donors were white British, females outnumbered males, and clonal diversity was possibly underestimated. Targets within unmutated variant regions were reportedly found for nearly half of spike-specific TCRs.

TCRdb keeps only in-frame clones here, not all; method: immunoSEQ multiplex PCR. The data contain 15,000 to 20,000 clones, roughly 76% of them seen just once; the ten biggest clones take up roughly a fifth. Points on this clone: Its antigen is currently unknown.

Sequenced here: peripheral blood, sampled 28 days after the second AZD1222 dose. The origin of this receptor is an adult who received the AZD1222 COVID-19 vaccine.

CDR3 nucleotide sequence: TGTGCCAGTAGGATATCTACAGGGGAAATGGGTCAGCCCCAGCATTTT. This encodes CASRISTGEMGQPQHF. The rearrangement links TRBV19 to TRBJ1-5; 7 positions match TRBD1. Trimming removed 6 bases from V and 6 bases from J; junction bases left unmatched: 14. This CDR3 contains 16 residues. Germline values: CDR1 LNHDA, CDR2 SQIVND (reference sequence).